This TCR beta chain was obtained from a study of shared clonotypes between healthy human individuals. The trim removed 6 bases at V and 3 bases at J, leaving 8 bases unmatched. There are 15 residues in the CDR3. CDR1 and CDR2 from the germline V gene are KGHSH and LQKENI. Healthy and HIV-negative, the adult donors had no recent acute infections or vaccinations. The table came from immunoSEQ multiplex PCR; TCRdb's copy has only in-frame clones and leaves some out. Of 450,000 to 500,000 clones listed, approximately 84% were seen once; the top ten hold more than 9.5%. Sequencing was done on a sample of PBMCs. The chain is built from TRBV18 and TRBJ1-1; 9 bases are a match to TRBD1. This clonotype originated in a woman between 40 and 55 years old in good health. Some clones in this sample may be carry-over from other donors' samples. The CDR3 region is CASSPTGGGDTEAFF. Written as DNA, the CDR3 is TGTGCCAGCTCCCCTACAGGGGGCGGTGACACTGAAGCTTTCTTT.